A selection of T cell receptor beta chains follows, all from one sample in a study of T cell responses to AZD1222 COVID-19 vaccine. This table comes from immunoSEQ multiplex PCR, and its TCRdb copy is limited to in-frame clones, with some not included. Of roughly 130,000 clones in the sample, 80% to 95% were seen once. Specimen: peripheral blood, collected 28 days after the second AZD1222 dose. The receptors here all came from an adult who received the AZD1222 COVID-19 vaccine. Both conserved end residues are part of each CDR3. The D gene is left open where the match is weak. Rows may omit the clone size; those that give it use once, few, many or a size class.

D gene	V gene	J gene	clone size	CDR3 DNA	CDR3 protein
NA	TRBV6-5	TRBJ1-6	NA	TGTGCCAGCAGTTACTCGGGACGGGGTGATTCACCCCTCCACTTT	CASSYSGRGDSPLHF
NA	TRBV14	TRBJ2-5	NA	TGTGCCAGCAGCCTAGGGTGGGGTGCCGGGGAGACCCAGTACTTC	CASSLGWGAGETQYF
NA	TRBV30	TRBJ1-3	NA	TGTGCCTGGAGCCCGGATTCAGTCGCTGGAAACACCATATATTTT	CAWSPDSVAGNTIYF
NA	TRBV3-1/TRBV3-2	TRBJ1-5	NA	TGTGCCAGCAGCCCCCAGGGGTTTAGTCAGCCCCAGCATTTT	CASSPQGFSQPQHF
NA	TRBV30	TRBJ1-2	NA	TGTGCCCTGGCGCGGGGTAGCTATGGCTACACCTTC	CALARGSYGYTF
NA	TRBV19	TRBJ1-5	NA	TGTGCCAGTCGTTTTGTAGGGGACAATCAGCCCCAGCATTTT	CASRFVGDNQPQHF
TRBD1	TRBV18	TRBJ2-7	once	TGTGCCAGCTCACCGCGACAGGGGCTAGGGGAGCAGTACTTC	CASSPRQGLGEQYF
NA	TRBV9	TRBJ1-2	NA	TGTGCCAGCAGCTCCCCGGGCGGGACTAACTATGGCTACACCTTC	CASSSPGGTNYGYTF
NA	TRBV7-2	TRBJ1-2	NA	TGTGCCAGCAGATCGGACAGAAACTATGGCTACACCTTC	CASRSDRNYGYTF
NA	TRBV27	TRBJ1-5	NA	TGTGCCAGCAGTTTGGGATCCTATCCCGGCAATCAGCCCCAGCATTTT	CASSLGSYPGNQPQHF
NA	TRBV11-3	TRBJ2-5	NA	TGTGCCAGCAGCCGGGGGCGCCGGGGGCGCCAAGAGACCCAGTACTTC	CASSRGRRGRQETQYF
NA	TRBV5-8	TRBJ1-1	NA	TGTGCCAGCAGCTTGCAGATGAACACTGAAGCTTTCTTT	CASSLQMNTEAFF
TRBD1	TRBV6-5	TRBJ1-5	once	TGTTCGACATTGACAGGGGGTAACAGCAATCAGCCCCAGCATTTT	CSTLTGGNSNQPQHF
TRBD2	TRBV7-2	TRBJ2-1	NA	TGTGCCAGCAGCTTAGGCCTAGCGGGACTTTACAATGAGCAGTTCTTC	CASSLGLAGLYNEQFF
TRBD2	TRBV30	TRBJ2-7	NA	TGTGCCTGGAGTACTACTAGCGGCCCCCCCTACGAGCAGTACTTC	CAWSTTSGPPYEQYF
TRBD1	TRBV6-5	TRBJ2-2	NA	TGTGCCACCGGGAGACAGGGGGCCAACACCGGGGAGCTGTTTTTT	CATGRQGANTGELFF
NA	TRBV5-1	TRBJ2-2	NA	TGCGCCAGCAGCTCAAGTCCGACAGATACCGGGGAGCTGTTTTTT	CASSSSPTDTGELFF
NA	TRBV2	TRBJ1-1	NA	TGTGCCAGCATCGACAGCCTACTGAACACTGAAGCTTTCTTT	CASIDSLLNTEAFF
NA	TRBV7-2	TRBJ1-5	NA	TGTGCCAGCAGCTTTGTGGGGAATAGCAATCAGCCCCAGCATTTT	CASSFVGNSNQPQHF
TRBD1	TRBV7-9	TRBJ2-4	NA	TGTGCCAGCAGCTTTCGCAGGGGACAGGGGATTCAGTACTTC	CASSFRRGQGIQYF
NA	TRBV5-1	TRBJ1-3	NA	TGCGCCAGCACCCCCGACAGTTTCTCTGGAAACACCATATATTTT	CASTPDSFSGNTIYF
NA	TRBV11-2	TRBJ2-7	NA	TGTGCCAGCAGCTCGACTTACGAGCAGTACTTC	CASSSTYEQYF
NA	TRBV7-9	TRBJ2-2	NA	TGTGCCAGCGGACCACTGCGGGCACCCCACACCGGGGAGCTGTTTTTT	CASGPLRAPHTGELFF
NA	TRBV24-1	TRBJ1-5	once	TGTGCCACCAGTGATAAGGGGTTGAGGGCCCAGCATTTT	CATSDKGLRAQHF
TRBD2	TRBV9	TRBJ2-3	NA	TGTGCCAGCAGCGGCGGACTAGCGGGGGCGTCCGGAGATACGCAGTATTTT	CASSGGLAGASGDTQYF
NA	TRBV14	TRBJ2-1	once	TGTGCCAGCAGCCGCGGGACCCACAATGAGCAGTTCTTC	CASSRGTHNEQFF
NA	TRBV11-2	TRBJ1-4	NA	TGTGCCAGCAGCCCCGGGACATTAGAAAAACTGTTTTTT	CASSPGTLEKLFF